This T cell receptor beta chain appears in the sequencing data of a study of neurological immune-mediated disorders. Study-wide findings and caveats: Sharing of CDR3 amino acid sequences among expanded clones across subjects was absent, suggesting private repertoires in all groups. On phylogenetic grouping, the repertoires of 18 of 34 multiple sclerosis patients fell within one related-CDR3 cluster, constituting a possible signature.

Each TCR transcript was tagged with a 10-nucleotide random UMI during 5'RACE. TCRdb re-derived calls from the 5' RACE reads in MiXCR, one entry per CDR3 protein. The sample holds approximately 50,000 distinct CDR3 sequences, over 3.5% seen once. 2 million unsorted PBMCs were stored in RNAlater at -80 °C before RNA extraction. In this sample, this clonotype turned up many times. Its antigen is currently unknown. Trimming left V 5 bases short and J 2 bases short, with 14 bases between. The CDR3 has 15 residues. Per germline, CDR1 SGHVS and CDR2 FQNEAQ. This clonotype was sampled from a man in his sixties with multiple sclerosis. Sequences were obtained from PBMCs. The chain joins TRBV7-8 to TRBJ2-3; a possible D gene is TRBD1 (6 bases). CDR3 bases: TGTGCCAGCAGCCGCCTGGGGACAACCACAGATACGCAGTATTTT. The encoded protein is CASSRLGTTTDTQYF.